A single sample gave rise to the 6 T cell receptor beta chains below, sequenced in a study of CD8 T cells in ankylosing spondylitis. TCRdb reprocessed the 5' RACE reads via MiXCR and lists one record per CDR3 protein. The data show 250,000 to 400,000 distinct CDR3 sequences, approximately 10% seen once. The material sequenced was blood, either unsorted or a sorted T cell fraction (not recorded which). Source of these receptors: a female donor with ankylosing spondylitis or in good health (not recorded which).

Ten or more counts support this clonotype. The genes are TRBV20-1 and TRBJ1-5, with D tentatively TRBD1 (6 bases). V lost 5 bases, J lost 6 bases, and 17 bases lay in between. The CDR3 has 14 residues. Germline CDR1 and CDR2: DFQATT and SNEGSKA (reference sequence). Written as DNA, the CDR3 is TGCAGTGCTCTCCCGGGGGCAGGTCCTCAGCCCCAGCATTTT. It is translated as CSALPGAGPQPQHF.

The V gene is TRBV20-1, the J gene TRBJ2-2; D is possibly TRBD1 (5 bases). This CDR3 region has 13 residues. CDR1 and CDR2 (germline): DFQATT, SNEGSKA (reference sequence). Deletions cut 7 bases from V and 0 bases from J, with 9 bases between. CDR3 protein: CSVGATNTGELFF. The DNA of the CDR3 is TGCAGTGTTGGGGCCACGAACACCGGGGAGCTGTTTTTT.

This clonotype was found many times. The chain is built from TRBV7-2 and TRBJ2-3; 7 positions agree with TRBD2. This CDR3 has 15 amino acids. J gave up 2 bases and V 2 bases, and 4 bases lay outside the gene matches. Germline values: CDR1 SGHTA, CDR2 FQGNSA. CDR3 in amino acids: CASSLMAGDTDTQYF. As DNA, the CDR3 is TGTGCCAGCAGCTTAATGGCGGGGGACACAGATACGCAGTATTTT.

Many counts were recorded for this clonotype. The genes are TRBV20-1 and TRBJ2-1; 8 bases fit TRBD1. With V trimmed by 3 bases and J by 7 bases, 2 bases remained unmatched. The CDR3 totals 12 residues. CDR1 is DFQATT, CDR2 SNEGSKA, per germline (reference sequence). CDR3 loop: CSASQGANEQFF. The CDR3 DNA reads as TGCAGTGCTAGCCAGGGGGCTAATGAGCAGTTCTTC.

This clonotype was detected many times. V and J are TRBV24-1 and TRBJ1-2; the D gene is possibly TRBD1 (5 bases). CDR3 size: 13 residues. Germline CDR1 is KGHDR and CDR2 is SFDVKD. V lost 8 bases, J lost 4 bases, and 13 bases lay in between. CDR3 sequence (DNA): TGTGCCACCATGGGGGATAGCGGCTATGGCTACACCTTC. Translating it yields CATMGDSGYGYTF.

This clonotype has only a few counts. The V call is TRBV7-9, the J call TRBJ2-3; 7 bases fit TRBD2. The ends lost 7 bases at V and 2 bases at J; junction bases unmatched: 9. Germline CDR1 is SEHNR and CDR2 is FQNEAQ (reference sequence). The CDR3 is made up of 15 amino acids. Here the CDR3 DNA reads TGTGCCAGCACCACCGGCGGGGGACCCACAGATACGCAGTATTTT. It encodes CASTTGGGPTDTQYF.